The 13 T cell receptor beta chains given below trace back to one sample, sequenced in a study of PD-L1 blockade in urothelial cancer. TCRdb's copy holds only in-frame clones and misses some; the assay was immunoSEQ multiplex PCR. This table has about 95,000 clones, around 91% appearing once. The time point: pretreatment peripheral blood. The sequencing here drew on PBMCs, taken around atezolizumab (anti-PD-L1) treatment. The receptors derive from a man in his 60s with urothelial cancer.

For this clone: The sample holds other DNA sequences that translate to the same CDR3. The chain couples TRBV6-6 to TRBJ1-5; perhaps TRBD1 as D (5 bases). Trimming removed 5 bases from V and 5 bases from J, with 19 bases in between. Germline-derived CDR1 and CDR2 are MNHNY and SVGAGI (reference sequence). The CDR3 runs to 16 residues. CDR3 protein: CASSPPGGGRDQPQHF. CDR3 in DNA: TGTGCCAGCAGTCCCCCCGGGGGGGGTCGTGATCAGCCCCAGCATTTT.

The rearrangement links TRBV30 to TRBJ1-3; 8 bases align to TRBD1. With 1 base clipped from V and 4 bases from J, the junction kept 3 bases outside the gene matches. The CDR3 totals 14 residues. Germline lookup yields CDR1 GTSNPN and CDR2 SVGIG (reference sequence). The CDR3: CAWSAGGVGNTIYF. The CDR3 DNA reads TGTGCCTGGAGTGCAGGGGGCGTCGGAAACACCATATATTTT. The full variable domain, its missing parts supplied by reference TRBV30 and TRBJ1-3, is SQTIHQWPATLVQPVGSPLSLECTVEGTSNPNLYWYRQAAGRGLQLLFYSVGIGQISSEVPQNLSASRPQDRQFILSSKKLLLSDSGFYLCAWSAGGVGNTIYFGEGSWLTVV.

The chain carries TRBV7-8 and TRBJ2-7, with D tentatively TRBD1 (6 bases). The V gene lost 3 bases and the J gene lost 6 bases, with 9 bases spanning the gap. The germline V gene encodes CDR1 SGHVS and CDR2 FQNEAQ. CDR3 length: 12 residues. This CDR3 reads CASSFDRTEQYF. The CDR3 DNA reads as TGTGCCAGCAGCTTCGACAGGACCGAGCAGTACTTC.

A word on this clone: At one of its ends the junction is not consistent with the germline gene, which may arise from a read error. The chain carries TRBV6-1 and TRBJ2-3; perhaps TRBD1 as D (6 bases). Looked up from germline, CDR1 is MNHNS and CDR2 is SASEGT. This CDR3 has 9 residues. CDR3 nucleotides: TGTGCCAGCAGTTCGACAGGCCCTTTT. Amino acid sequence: CASSSTGPF.

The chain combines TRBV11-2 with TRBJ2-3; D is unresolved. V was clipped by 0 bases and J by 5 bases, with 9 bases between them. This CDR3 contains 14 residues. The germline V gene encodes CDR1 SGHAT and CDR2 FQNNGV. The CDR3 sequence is CASSLDPSVDTQYF. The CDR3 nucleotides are TGTGCCAGCAGCTTAGACCCCTCGGTAGATACGCAGTATTTT.

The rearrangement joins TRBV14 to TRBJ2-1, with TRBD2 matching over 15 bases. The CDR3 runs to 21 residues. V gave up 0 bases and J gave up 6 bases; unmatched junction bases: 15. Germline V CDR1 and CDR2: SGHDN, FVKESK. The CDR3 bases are TGTGCCAGCAGCCAAGATCTCAGGGTTGCCTGGACTAGCGGGAGGGCCAATGAGCAGTTCTTC. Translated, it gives CASSQDLRVAWTSGRANEQFF.

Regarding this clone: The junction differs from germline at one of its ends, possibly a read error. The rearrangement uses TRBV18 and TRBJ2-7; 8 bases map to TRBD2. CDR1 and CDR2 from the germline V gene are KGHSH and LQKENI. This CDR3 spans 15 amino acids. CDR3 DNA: TGTGCCAGCTCACCCGCCCGGGATAGCGGGACAAGTTGGCACTTC. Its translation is CASSPARDSGTSWHF. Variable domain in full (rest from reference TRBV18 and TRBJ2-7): NAGVMQNPRHLVRRRGQEARLRCSPMKGHSHVYWYRQLPEEGLKFMVYLQKENIIDESGMPKERFSAEFPKEGPSILRIQQVVRGDSAAYFCASSPARDSGTSWHFGPGTRLTVT.

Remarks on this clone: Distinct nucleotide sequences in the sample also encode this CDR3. The CDR3 reads CASRTGGTYEQYF. The CDR3 DNA sequence: TGTGCCAGCAGGACAGGGGGAACCTACGAGCAGTACTTC. The rearrangement joins TRBV2 to TRBJ2-7, with 9 positions matching TRBD1. The CDR3 covers 13 residues. V lost 6 bases, J lost 2 bases, and 2 bases stayed unmatched. The V gene's germline CDR1 is SNHLY and CDR2 FYNNEI. Variable domain in full (rest from reference TRBV2 and TRBJ2-7): EPEVTQTPSHQVTQMGQEVILRCVPISNHLYFYWYRQILGQKVEFLVSFYNNEISEKSEIFDDQFSVERPDGSNFTLKIRSTKLEDSAMYFCASRTGGTYEQYFGPGTRLTVT.

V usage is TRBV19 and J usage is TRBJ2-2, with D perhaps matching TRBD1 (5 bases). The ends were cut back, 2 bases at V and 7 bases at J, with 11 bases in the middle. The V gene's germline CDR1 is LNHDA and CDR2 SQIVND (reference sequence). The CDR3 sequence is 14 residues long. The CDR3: CASSIPGKGGELFF. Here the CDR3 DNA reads TGTGCCAGTAGTATACCAGGGAAGGGCGGGGAGCTGTTTTTT.

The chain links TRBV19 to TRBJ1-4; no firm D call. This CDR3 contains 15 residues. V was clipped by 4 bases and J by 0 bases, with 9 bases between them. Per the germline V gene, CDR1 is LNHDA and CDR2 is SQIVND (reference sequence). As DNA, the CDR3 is TGTGCCAGTAGTACTCGGGGTGCAACTAATGAAAAACTGTTTTTT. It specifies CASSTRGATNEKLFF.

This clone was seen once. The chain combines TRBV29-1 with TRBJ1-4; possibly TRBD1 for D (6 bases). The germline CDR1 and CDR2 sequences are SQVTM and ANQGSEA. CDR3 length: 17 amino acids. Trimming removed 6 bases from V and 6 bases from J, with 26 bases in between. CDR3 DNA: TGCAGCGTAGCGACGCAGGGGTGGGATGAAGTATATGAAAAACTGTTTTTT. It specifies CSVATQGWDEVYEKLFF.

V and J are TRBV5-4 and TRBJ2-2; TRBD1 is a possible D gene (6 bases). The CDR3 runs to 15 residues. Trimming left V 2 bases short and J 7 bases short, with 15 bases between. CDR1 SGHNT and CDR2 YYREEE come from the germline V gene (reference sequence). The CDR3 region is CASSFRQDFGGELFF. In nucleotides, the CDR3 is TGTGCCAGCAGCTTCAGACAGGATTTCGGCGGGGAGCTGTTTTTT. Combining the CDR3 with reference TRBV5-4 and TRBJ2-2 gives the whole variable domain ETGVTQSPTHLIKTRGQQVTLRCSSQSGHNTVSWYQQALGQGPQFIFQYYREEENGRGNFPPRFSGLQFPNYSSELNVNALELDDSALYLCASSFRQDFGGELFFGEGSRLTVL.

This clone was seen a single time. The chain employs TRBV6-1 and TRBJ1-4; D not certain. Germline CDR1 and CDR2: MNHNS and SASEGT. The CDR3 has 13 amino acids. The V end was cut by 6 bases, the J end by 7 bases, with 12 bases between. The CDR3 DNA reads TGTGCCAGCAGCGACGGGTCAACTGAAAAACTGTTTTTT. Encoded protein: CASSDGSTEKLFF.